These 21 T cell receptor beta chains were all obtained from the same sample, sequenced in a study of blood T cell repertoires in COVID-19. Assay: immunoSEQ multiplex PCR; the TCRdb copy retains only in-frame clones and omits some. The repertoire holds about 36,000 clones, 85% seen once, with approximately 15% in the top ten. Sequenced input: peripheral blood. Receptors originate from a human donor in a cohort sampled during active COVID-19.

V and J are TRBV5-4 and TRBJ2-7, with TRBD2 as a possible D gene (6 bases). Germline V gives CDR1 SGHNT, CDR2 YYREEE (reference sequence). This CDR3 contains 14 residues. The V end was cut by 5 bases, the J end by 2 bases, with 14 bases between. As DNA, the CDR3 is TGTGCCAGCAGGGACGGGACTGATGCCTACGAGCAGTACTTC. Protein: CASRDGTDAYEQYF.

V is TRBV7-9 and J is TRBJ2-7; D is ambiguous. The V end lost 3 bases, the J end lost 3 bases, and 9 bases lay between the germline ends. This CDR3 region has 13 residues. Germline assignment: CDR1 SEHNR and CDR2 FQNEAQ (reference sequence). The CDR3 region is CASSLSGDYEQYF. As DNA, the CDR3 is TGTGCCAGCAGCTTGTCAGGCGACTACGAGCAGTACTTC. Complete variable domain (other parts from reference TRBV7-9 and TRBJ2-7): DTGVSQNPRHKITKRGQNVTFRCDPISEHNRLYWYRQTLGQGPEFLTYFQNEAQLEKSRLLSDRFSAERPKGSFSTLEIQRTEQGDSAMYLCASSLSGDYEQYFGPGTRLTVT.

The CDR3 region has the DNA TGTGCCAGCACTCAAATCGGGGCAGATACGCAGTATTTT. It yields the protein CASTQIGADTQYF. The chain has TRBV6-6 and TRBJ2-3; a possible D gene is TRBD2 (5 bases). V was clipped by 7 bases and J by 4 bases, with 12 bases between them. CDR3 length: 13 residues. The germline CDR1 and CDR2 sequences are MNHNY and SVGAGI (reference sequence).

The chain carries TRBV4-1 and TRBJ2-2; 9 nucleotides match TRBD1. The germline gives CDR1 MGHRA, CDR2 YSYEKL. This CDR3 region has 16 residues. V shed 0 bases, J shed 8 bases, and the junction held 7 bases outside the gene matches. The CDR3: CASSQERDRAAGELFF. The DNA for the CDR3 is TGCGCCAGCAGCCAAGAGCGGGACAGGGCAGCGGGGGAGCTGTTTTTT.

This clone was seen a single time. The V and J genes are TRBV3-1 (or the pseudogene TRBV3-2) and TRBJ2-1; 10 nucleotides line up with TRBD2. The CDR3 is made up of 16 amino acids. The ends lost 1 base at V and 6 bases at J; junction bases unmatched: 6. Germline V gene data show CDR1 as LGHDT and CDR2 as YNNKEL (reference sequence). The CDR3 reads CASSQAGSGGANEQFF. Written as DNA, the CDR3 is TGTGCCAGCAGCCAAGCGGGGAGCGGGGGGGCCAATGAGCAGTTCTTC.

The chain is built from TRBV27 and TRBJ1-5, with 7 positions matching TRBD1. Losses at the gene ends were 5 bases for V and 3 bases for J; bases not matched to a gene: 4. The CDR3 is 14 residues long. Germline loops: CDR1 MNHEY, CDR2 SMNVEV (reference sequence). The CDR3 DNA sequence: TGTGCCAGCAGTCCGGGACAGACCAATCAGCCCCAGCATTTT. Protein: CASSPGQTNQPQHF.

This clone was counted a single time. This rearrangement joins TRBV4-2 to TRBJ1-2; D uncertain. The CDR3 has 13 amino acids. Germline assignment: CDR1 LGHNA and CDR2 YNFKEQ. The germline V and J ends were trimmed by 7 bases and 4 bases, with 13 bases remaining between them. CDR3 sequence: CASTRSGAYGYTF. In DNA form, the CDR3 reads TGTGCCAGCACGAGGTCCGGTGCCTATGGCTACACCTTC.

V and J are TRBV28 and TRBJ1-2; D is unresolved. Between the trimmed V and J ends, which lost 2 bases and 8 bases, there was a span of 12 bases. Germline CDR1 is MDHEN and CDR2 is SYDVKM. This CDR3 is 13 amino acids long. CDR3 nucleotides: TGTGCCAGCAGTTTAGATTTTGGTGGCGGCTACACCTTC. Translation: CASSLDFGGGYTF.

This chain uses TRBV9 with TRBJ2-2; D remains ambiguous. The CDR3 length is 15 residues. The germline CDR1 and CDR2 sequences are SGDLS and YYNGEE. Deletions cut 1 base from V and 4 bases from J, with 11 bases between. The CDR3 coding sequence is TGTGCCAGCAGCGTAACTCCACGTTCCACCGGGGAGCTGTTTTTT. Translation gives CASSVTPRSTGELFF.

The rearrangement joins TRBV11-2 to TRBJ2-1, with 7 positions matching TRBD2. CDR3 length equals 16 residues. The V segment lost 5 bases and the J segment 0 bases; nucleotides outside the gene matches: 7. CDR1 and CDR2 from the germline V gene are SGHAT and FQNNGV. In DNA form, the CDR3 reads TGTGCCAGCAGCCCCTGGGGCGGGAGCTCCTACAATGAGCAGTTCTTC. Its protein is CASSPWGGSSYNEQFF. Complete variable domain (other parts from reference TRBV11-2 and TRBJ2-1): EAGVAQSPRYKIIEKRQSVAFWCNPISGHATLYWYQQILGQGPKLLIQFQNNGVVDDSQLPKDRFSAERLKGVDSTLKIQPAKLEDSAVYLCASSPWGGSSYNEQFFGPGTRLTVL.

This clone was found a few times. This chain uses TRBV18 with TRBJ1-6, with TRBD1 matching over 7 bases. The CDR3 is 15 residues long. The germline V gene has CDR1 KGHSH and CDR2 LQKENI. The ends lost 2 bases at V and 7 bases at J; junction bases unmatched: 5. CDR3 loop: CASSPSPGGNSPLHF. The CDR3 DNA follows: TGTGCCAGCTCACCAAGTCCAGGGGGGAATTCACCCCTCCACTTT.

In nucleotides, the CDR3 is TGTGCCAGCAGAAACCAGACCCGGGACAGTTCAACCTACGAGCAGTACTTC. This encodes CASRNQTRDSSTYEQYF. The chain uses TRBV7-3 and TRBJ2-7, with TRBD1 matching over 7 bases. This CDR3 contains 17 residues. Germline CDR1 SGHTA, CDR2 FQGTGA. The junction had 16 bases not matched to a gene; V was cut back by 6 bases and J by 2 bases.

The CDR3 sequence: CTSSQERGGRDNEQFF. For the CDR3, the DNA is TGCACCAGCAGCCAAGAACGGGGGGGGCGCGACAATGAGCAGTTCTTC. The rearrangement links TRBV1 to TRBJ2-1; the table's D call TRBD2 went unverified against the DNA. TRBV1 corresponds to a pseudogene. This CDR3 spans 16 amino acids.

The chain employs TRBV6-6 and TRBJ2-1; TRBD2 matches at 11 bases. With V trimmed by 5 bases and J by 7 bases, 4 bases remained unmatched. The germline V gene encodes CDR1 MNHNY and CDR2 SVGAGI (reference sequence). The CDR3 is 14 residues long. CDR3 sequence (DNA): TGTGCCAGCAGTGGTAGCGGGGGGGCAAATGAGCAGTTCTTC. Translation: CASSGSGGANEQFF.

V and J are TRBV3-1 (or the pseudogene TRBV3-2) and TRBJ2-5, with TRBD2 identical over 10 bases. Germline lookup yields CDR1 LGHDT and CDR2 YNNKEL (reference sequence). CDR3 length: 15 amino acids. With 8 bases clipped from V and 5 bases from J, the junction kept 11 bases outside the gene matches. CDR3 amino acids: CASSQSGGAYETQYF. CDR3 DNA sequence: TGTGCCAGCTCCCAAAGCGGGGGGGCGTATGAGACCCAGTACTTC.

This clone has only one observation. The chain uses TRBV6-2 or TRBV6-3 and TRBJ2-5, with 14 bases fitting TRBD2. The CDR3 totals 18 residues. CDR1 is MNHEY, CDR2 SVGEGT, per germline. V shed 5 bases, J shed 0 bases, and the junction held 8 bases outside the gene matches. This CDR3 reads CASSPGLAGGFYQETQYF. CDR3 nucleotide sequence: TGTGCCAGCAGTCCCGGACTAGCGGGGGGATTTTACCAAGAGACCCAGTACTTC.

This clone was counted a single time. The rearrangement uses TRBV10-3 and TRBJ1-2; tentative D call: TRBD1 (6 bases). Trimming left V 2 bases short and J 8 bases short, with 15 bases between. The germline CDR1 and CDR2 sequences are ENHRY and SYGVKD. This CDR3 region has 14 residues. CDR3 loop: CAISEEQGRGGYTF. For the CDR3, the DNA is TGTGCCATCAGTGAGGAACAGGGAAGGGGCGGCTACACCTTC.

This clone was recorded once. The chain recombines TRBV5-1 with TRBJ1-1; tentatively, D is TRBD1 (5 bases). This CDR3 region has 12 residues. The V and J ends lost 7 bases and 6 bases respectively, with 13 bases between them. CDR1 and CDR2 from the germline V gene are SGHRS and YFSETQ. CDR3 sequence (DNA): TGCGCCAGCTCCGACAGCCAGGCTGAAGCTTTCTTT. This sequence encodes CASSDSQAEAFF. Full variable domain (rest looked up from reference TRBV5-1 and TRBJ1-1): KAGVTQTPRYLIKTRGQQVTLSCSPISGHRSVSWYQQTPGQGLQFLFEYFSETQRNKGNFPGRFSGRQFSNSRSEMNVSTLELGDSALYLCASSDSQAEAFFGQGTRLTVV.

The chain carries TRBV7-9 and TRBJ2-3, with D possibly TRBD2 on 5 matching bases. The CDR3 covers 14 residues. Germline V gene sequence: CDR1 SEHNR, CDR2 FQNEAQ (reference sequence). The V end lost 1 base, the J end lost 6 bases, and 11 bases lay between the germline ends. CDR3 sequence reads: CASSLVEGGDTQYF. The CDR3 nucleotides are TGTGCCAGCAGCTTAGTCGAGGGCGGCGATACGCAGTATTTT.

The V gene is TRBV3-1 (or the pseudogene TRBV3-2), the J gene TRBJ1-2; D is ambiguous. The V and J ends lost 5 bases and 2 bases respectively, with 12 bases between them. Germline V gene lookup returns CDR1 LGHDT and CDR2 YNNKEL (reference sequence). This CDR3 spans 14 amino acids. The CDR3 here is CASSGPTSNYGYTF. The CDR3 region has the DNA TGTGCCAGCAGCGGTCCGACTTCGAACTATGGCTACACCTTC.

As regards this clone: The sample carries other DNA sequences with the same CDR3. The rearrangement joins TRBV7-9 to TRBJ1-1; a weak D match, TRBD1 (6 bases). The CDR3 has 15 residues. The ends were cut back, 5 bases at V and 0 bases at J, with 13 bases in the middle. Germline-derived CDR1 and CDR2 are SEHNR and FQNEAQ (reference sequence). The chain's CDR3 is CASSQQDRLNTEAFF. DNA of the CDR3: TGTGCCAGCAGCCAACAGGACAGATTGAACACTGAAGCTTTCTTT. The whole variable domain, remainder taken from reference TRBV7-9 and TRBJ1-1, is DTGVSQNPRHKITKRGQNVTFRCDPISEHNRLYWYRQTLGQGPEFLTYFQNEAQLEKSRLLSDRFSAERPKGSFSTLEIQRTEQGDSAMYLCASSQQDRLNTEAFFGQGTRLTVV.